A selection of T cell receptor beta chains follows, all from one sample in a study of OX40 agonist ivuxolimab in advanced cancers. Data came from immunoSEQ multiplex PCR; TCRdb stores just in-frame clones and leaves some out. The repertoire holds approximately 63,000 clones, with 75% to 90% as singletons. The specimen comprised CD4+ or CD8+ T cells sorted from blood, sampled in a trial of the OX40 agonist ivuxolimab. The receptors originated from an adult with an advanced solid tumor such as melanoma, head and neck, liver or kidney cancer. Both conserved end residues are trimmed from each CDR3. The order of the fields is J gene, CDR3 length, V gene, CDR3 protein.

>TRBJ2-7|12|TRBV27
ASSSRTGLWEQY
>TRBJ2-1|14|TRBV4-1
ASSQLGGRAGDEQF
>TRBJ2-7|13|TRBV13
ASSSVDRGTYEQY
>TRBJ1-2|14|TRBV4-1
ASSQEGGQSNYGYT
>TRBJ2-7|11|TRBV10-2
ASTTSGVYEQY
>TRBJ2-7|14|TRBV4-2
ASSQEAGGYSYEQY
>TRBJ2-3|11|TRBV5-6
ASPGEATDTQY
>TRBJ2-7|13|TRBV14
ASSQVEGQGYEQY
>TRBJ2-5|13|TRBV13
ASRATGGELETQY
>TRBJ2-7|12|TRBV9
ASSVGTASYEQY
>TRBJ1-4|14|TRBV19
ASSISGAGANEKLF
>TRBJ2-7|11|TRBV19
ASSAGPGYEQY
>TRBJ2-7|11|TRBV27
ASSLFGGGEQY
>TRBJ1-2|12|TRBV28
ASRGTDTGHGYT
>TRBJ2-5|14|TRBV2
ASSEGAGDIVETQY
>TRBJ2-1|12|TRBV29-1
SVEDPGNANEQF
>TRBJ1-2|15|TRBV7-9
ASSSEKGTSQNYGYT
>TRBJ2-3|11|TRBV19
ASSILATDTQY
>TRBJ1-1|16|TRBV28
RWLCGPTPGQPNTEAF
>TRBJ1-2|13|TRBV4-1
ASSQEFSVNYGYT
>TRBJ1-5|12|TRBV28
ASSWQHSNQPQH
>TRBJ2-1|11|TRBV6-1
ASSLASFYEQF
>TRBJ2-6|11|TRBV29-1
SVDALGANVLT
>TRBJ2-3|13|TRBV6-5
ASSHSGGAGDTQY
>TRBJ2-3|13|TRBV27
ASSFLGLLGDTQY
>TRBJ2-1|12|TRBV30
AWTPAASYNEQF
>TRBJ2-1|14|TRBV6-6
ASSFYSREPNNEQF
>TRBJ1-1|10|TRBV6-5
ASSYGGTEAF